These T cell receptor beta chains were read from a single sample in a study of shared clonotypes between healthy human individuals. The data were produced by immunoSEQ multiplex PCR, yet TCRdb's version contains in-frame clones alone and is incomplete. Here the sample spans about 1,500,000 clones, about 96% being singletons. Sequenced: naive CD4+ T cells sorted from blood. The receptors were gathered from a man aged 25-40 years in good health. Both conserved end residues are part of each CDR3. D genes are given only for firm matches. Rows may omit the clone size; those that give it use once, few, many or a size class.

.	.	TRBV28	TRBJ1-1	CASSRPGRIVARDFF	TGTGCCAGCAGCCGCCCGGGAAGGATCGTGGCTCGAGATTTCTTT
.	TRBD2	TRBV28	TRBJ2-1	CASLAGGPSYNEQFF	TGTGCCAGCCTAGCGGGAGGGCCCTCCTACAATGAGCAGTTCTTC
.	TRBD1	TRBV28	TRBJ1-2	CASSLYATPSATGDGYTF	TGTGCCAGCAGTTTATATGCCACCCCCTCAGCGACAGGGGACGGCTACACCTTC
.	.	TRBV5-4	TRBJ2-4	CASSLGFGIQYF	TGTGCCAGCAGCTTGGGTTTCGGCATTCAGTACTTC
.	.	TRBV29-1	TRBJ1-4	CSVEMPGPWPRKLFF	TGCAGCGTTGAAATGCCGGGACCGTGGCCCCGAAAACTGTTTTTT
.	TRBD1	TRBV5-1	TRBJ2-3	CASSLNRGLTDTQYF	TGCGCCAGCAGCTTGAACAGGGGTCTCACAGATACGCAGTATTTT
.	.	TRBV29-1	TRBJ2-7	CSVTGTTYEQYF	TGCAGCGTTACCGGGACAACTTACGAGCAGTACTTC
.	.	TRBV2	TRBJ1-2	CASSEIGSVPYGYTF	TGTGCCAGCAGTGAGATAGGTTCCGTCCCCTATGGCTACACCTTC
.	TRBD1	TRBV5-1	TRBJ2-7	CASSLAGFPGQSSYEQYF	TGCGCCAGCAGCTTGGCGGGGTTCCCGGGACAGAGCTCCTACGAGCAGTACTTC
.	TRBD1	TRBV4-3	TRBJ2-6	CASSQARGKGSGANVLTF	TGCGCCAGCAGCCAGGCCAGGGGGAAAGGCTCTGGGGCCAACGTCCTGACTTTC
.	TRBD2	TRBV7-8	TRBJ2-3	CASSLLAGGTTDTQYF	TGTGCCAGCAGCCTCCTAGCGGGAGGTACCACAGATACGCAGTATTTT
.	.	TRBV7-9	TRBJ1-1	CASSLPGPGEAFF	TGTGCCAGCAGCTTACCAGGGCCGGGAGAAGCTTTCTTT
.	.	TRBV7-9	TRBJ2-7	CASSHGGGYEQYF	TGTGCCAGCAGCCACGGTGGGGGGTACGAGCAGTACTTC
.	.	TRBV7-2	TRBJ2-5	CASSPRYQETQYF	TGTGCCAGCAGCCCCAGGTACCAAGAGACCCAGTACTTC
.	TRBD2	TRBV9	TRBJ2-3	CASSVGSLAGGDTQYF	TGTGCCAGCAGCGTAGGATCGCTAGCGGGAGGTGATACGCAGTATTTT
.	TRBD1	TRBV5-6	TRBJ2-7	CASLPRGRTLEQYF	TGTGCCAGCCTACCCAGGGGGCGTACGCTCGAGCAGTACTTC
.	TRBD1	TRBV28	TRBJ2-7	CASSSTLRTGEYEQYF	TGTGCCAGCAGTTCGACTCTCCGGACAGGAGAATACGAGCAGTACTTC
.	TRBD2	TRBV5-1	TRBJ2-7	CASSLAASGKSYEQYF	TGCGCCAGCAGCTTGGCGGCTAGCGGGAAATCCTACGAGCAGTACTTC
.	.	TRBV6-5	TRBJ1-5	CASRRQSYSNQPQHF	TGTGCCAGCCGCCGACAGTCTTATAGCAATCAGCCCCAGCATTTT
.	TRBD2	TRBV5-5	TRBJ2-1	CASSSTLADYHEQFF	TGTGCCAGCAGCTCAACACTAGCGGACTACCATGAGCAGTTCTTC
.	.	TRBV19	TRBJ2-3	CASRLDSTDTQYF	TGTGCCAGTCGACTAGACTCCACAGATACGCAGTATTTT
.	TRBD2	TRBV5-1	TRBJ2-1	CASSFTSGRDSYNEQFF	TGCGCCAGCAGCTTTACTAGCGGGAGGGACTCCTACAATGAGCAGTTCTTC
.	TRBD2	TRBV19	TRBJ2-6	CASSQSGGSPGANVLTF	TGTGCCAGTAGCCAGTCCGGGGGGAGCCCTGGGGCCAACGTCCTGACTTTC
.	TRBD2	TRBV6-5	TRBJ2-7	CASRVGLADSYEQYF	TGTGCCAGCAGAGTGGGACTAGCGGACTCCTACGAGCAGTACTTC
.	.	TRBV14	TRBJ1-3	CASSHKTGLSGNTIYF	TGTGCCAGCAGCCATAAAACAGGGCTCTCTGGAAACACCATATATTTT
.	.	TRBV7-9	TRBJ2-2	CASTRRELRENTGELFF	TGTGCCAGCACACGGAGGGAACTGCGGGAGAACACCGGGGAGCTGTTTTTT
.	.	TRBV10-3	TRBJ2-7	CAISEKTGYEQYF	TGTGCCATCAGTGAGAAAACAGGGTACGAGCAGTACTTC
.	TRBD1	TRBV6-6	TRBJ1-5	CASSSGQGMSNQPQHF	TGTGCCAGCAGTTCCGGACAGGGGATGAGCAATCAGCCCCAGCATTTT
.	TRBD2	TRBV7-3	TRBJ2-3	CASSFGLAVDTQYF	TGTGCCAGCAGCTTCGGACTAGCGGTAGATACGCAGTATTTT
once	.	TRBV28	TRBJ2-7	CASSRRYEQYF	TGTGCCAGCAGTCGACGCTACGAGCAGTACTTC
.	TRBD1	TRBV28	TRBJ2-7	CASRTTGAIRYEQYF	TGTGCCAGCAGGACGACAGGGGCCATTCGCTACGAGCAGTACTTC
.	.	TRBV29-1	TRBJ2-1	CSVTIGHSYNEQFF	TGCAGCGTCACAATAGGGCACTCGTACAATGAGCAGTTCTTC
.	.	TRBV7-9	TRBJ2-7	CASSLGSGFDEQYF	TGTGCCAGCAGCTTGGGGTCCGGGTTCGACGAGCAGTACTTC